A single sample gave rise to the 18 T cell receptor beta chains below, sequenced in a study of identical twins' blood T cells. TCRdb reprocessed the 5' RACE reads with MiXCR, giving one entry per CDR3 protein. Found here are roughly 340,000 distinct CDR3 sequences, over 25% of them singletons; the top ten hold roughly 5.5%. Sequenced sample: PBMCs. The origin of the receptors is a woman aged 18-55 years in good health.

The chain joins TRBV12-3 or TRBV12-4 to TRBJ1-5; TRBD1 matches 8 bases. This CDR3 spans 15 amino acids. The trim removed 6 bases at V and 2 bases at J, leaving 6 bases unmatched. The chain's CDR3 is CASSKLGQGNQPQHF. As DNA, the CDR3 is TGTGCCAGCAGCAAATTGGGACAGGGCAATCAGCCCCAGCATTTT.

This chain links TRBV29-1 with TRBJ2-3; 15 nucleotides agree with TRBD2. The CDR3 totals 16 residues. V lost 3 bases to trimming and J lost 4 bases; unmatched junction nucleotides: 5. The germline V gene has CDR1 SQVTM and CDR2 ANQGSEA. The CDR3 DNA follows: TGCAGCGTTGATGGGACTAGCGGGGGGATCTCAGATACGCAGTATTTT. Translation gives CSVDGTSGGISDTQYF.

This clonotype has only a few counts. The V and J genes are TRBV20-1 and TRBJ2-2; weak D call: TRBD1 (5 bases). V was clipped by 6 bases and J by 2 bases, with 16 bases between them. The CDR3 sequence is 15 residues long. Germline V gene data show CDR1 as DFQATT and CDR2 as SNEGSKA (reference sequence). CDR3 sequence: CSALGHTVNTGELFF. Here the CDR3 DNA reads TGCAGTGCCCTTGGACACACCGTTAACACCGGGGAGCTGTTTTTT.

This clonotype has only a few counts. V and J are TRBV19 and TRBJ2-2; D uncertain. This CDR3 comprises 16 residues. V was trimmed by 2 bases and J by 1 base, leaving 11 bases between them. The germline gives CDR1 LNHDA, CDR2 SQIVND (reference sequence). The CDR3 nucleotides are TGTGCCAGTAGTATAATACCCTTTATGAACACCGGGGAGCTGTTTTTT. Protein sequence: CASSIIPFMNTGELFF.

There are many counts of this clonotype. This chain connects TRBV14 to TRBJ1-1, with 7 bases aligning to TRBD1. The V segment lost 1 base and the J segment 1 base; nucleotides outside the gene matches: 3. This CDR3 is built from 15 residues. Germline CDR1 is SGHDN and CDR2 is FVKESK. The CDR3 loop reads CASSQVQGRNTEAFF. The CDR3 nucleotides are TGTGCCAGCAGCCAAGTACAGGGGCGGAACACTGAAGCTTTCTTT. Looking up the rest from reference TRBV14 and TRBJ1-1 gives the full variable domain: EAGVTQFPSHSVIEKGQTVTLRCDPISGHDNLYWYRRVMGKEIKFLLHFVKESKQDESGMPNNRFLAERTGGTYSTLKVQPAELEDSGVYFCASSQVQGRNTEAFFGQGTRLTVV.

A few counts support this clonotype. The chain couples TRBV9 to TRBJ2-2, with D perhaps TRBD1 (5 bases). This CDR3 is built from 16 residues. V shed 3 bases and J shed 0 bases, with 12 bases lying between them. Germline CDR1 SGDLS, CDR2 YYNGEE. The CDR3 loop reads CASSDDRITNTGELFF. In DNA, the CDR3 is TGTGCCAGCAGCGACGACAGAATAACGAACACCGGGGAGCTGTTTTTT.

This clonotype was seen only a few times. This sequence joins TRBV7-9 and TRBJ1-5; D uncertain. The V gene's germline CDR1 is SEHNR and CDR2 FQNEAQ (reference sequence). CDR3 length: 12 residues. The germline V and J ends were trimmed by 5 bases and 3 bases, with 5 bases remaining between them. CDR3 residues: CASSTYNQPQHF. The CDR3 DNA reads TGTGCCAGCAGCACCTACAATCAGCCCCAGCATTTT.

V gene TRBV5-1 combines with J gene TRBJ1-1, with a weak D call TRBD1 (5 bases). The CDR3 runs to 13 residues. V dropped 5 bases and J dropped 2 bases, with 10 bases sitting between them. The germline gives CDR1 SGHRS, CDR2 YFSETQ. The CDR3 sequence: CASRLDSNTEAFF. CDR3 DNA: TGCGCCAGCAGGCTTGACAGCAACACTGAAGCTTTCTTT.

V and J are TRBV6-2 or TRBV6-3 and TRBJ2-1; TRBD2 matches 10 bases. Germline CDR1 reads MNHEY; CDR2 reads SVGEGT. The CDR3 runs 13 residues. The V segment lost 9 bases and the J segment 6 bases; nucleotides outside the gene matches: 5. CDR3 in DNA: TGTGCCAGTTCTAGCGGGAGTGGCAATGAGCAGTTCTTC. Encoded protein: CASSSGSGNEQFF.

The CDR3 is CSVVSRNNEQFF. The CDR3 nucleotides read TGCAGCGTTGTCAGCAGGAACAATGAGCAGTTCTTC. The rearrangement links TRBV29-1 to TRBJ2-1; no clear D gene. Germline loops: CDR1 SQVTM, CDR2 ANQGSEA. This CDR3 comprises 12 residues. The germline V and J ends were trimmed by 4 bases and 5 bases, with 9 bases remaining between them.

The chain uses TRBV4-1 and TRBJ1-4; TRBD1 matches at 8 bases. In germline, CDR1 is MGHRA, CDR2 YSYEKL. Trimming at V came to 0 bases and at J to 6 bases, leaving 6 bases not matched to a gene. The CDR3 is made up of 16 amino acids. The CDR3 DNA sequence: TGCGCCAGCAGCCAAGAGGTTAACAGGGGGTATGAAAAACTGTTTTTT. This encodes CASSQEVNRGYEKLFF.

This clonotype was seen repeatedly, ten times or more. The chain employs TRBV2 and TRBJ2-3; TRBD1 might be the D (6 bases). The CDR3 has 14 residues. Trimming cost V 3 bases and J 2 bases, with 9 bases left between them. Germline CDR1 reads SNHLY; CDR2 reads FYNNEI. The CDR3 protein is CASSENRDTDTQYF. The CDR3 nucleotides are TGTGCCAGCAGTGAGAACAGGGACACAGATACGCAGTATTTT.

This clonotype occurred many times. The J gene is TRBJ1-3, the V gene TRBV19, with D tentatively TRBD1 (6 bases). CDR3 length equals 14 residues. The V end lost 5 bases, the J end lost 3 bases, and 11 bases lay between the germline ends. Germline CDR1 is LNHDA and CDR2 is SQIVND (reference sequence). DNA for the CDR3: TGTGCCAGTAGTTGGGGGCGCCTTGGAAACACCATATATTTT. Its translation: CASSWGRLGNTIYF.

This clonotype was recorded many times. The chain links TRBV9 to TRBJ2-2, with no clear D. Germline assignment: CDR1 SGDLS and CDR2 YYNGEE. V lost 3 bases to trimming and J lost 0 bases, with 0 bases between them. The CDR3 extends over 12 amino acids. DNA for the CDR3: TGTGCCAGCAGCGCGAACACCGGGGAGCTGTTTTTT. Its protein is CASSANTGELFF.

CDR3: CASIQGHTQYF. CDR3 in DNA: TGTGCCAGCATACAGGGCCATACGCAGTATTTT. This chain uses TRBV27 with TRBJ2-3; tentatively, D is TRBD1 (6 bases). V was shortened by 7 bases and J by 7 bases, with 9 bases between the two germline ends. Germline loops: CDR1 MNHEY, CDR2 SMNVEV (reference sequence). The CDR3 is made up of 11 amino acids.

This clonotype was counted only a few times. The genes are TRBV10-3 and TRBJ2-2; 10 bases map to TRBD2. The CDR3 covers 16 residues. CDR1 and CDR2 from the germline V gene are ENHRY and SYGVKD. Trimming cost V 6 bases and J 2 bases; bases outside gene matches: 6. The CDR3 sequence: CAIRTRLAGNTGELFF. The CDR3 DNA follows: TGTGCCATCAGGACACGACTAGCGGGTAACACCGGGGAGCTGTTTTTT.

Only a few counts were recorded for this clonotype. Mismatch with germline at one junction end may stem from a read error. CDR3 protein: CASSLGGPSTWYNEQFF. The CDR3, as DNA: TGTGCTAGCAGCTTAGGAGGGCCGAGTACCTGGTACAATGAGCAGTTCTTC. The chain carries TRBV7-7 and TRBJ2-1; the D gene is possibly TRBD2 (6 bases). The CDR3 contains 17 residues. The germline gives CDR1 SSHAT, CDR2 FNYEAQ (reference sequence).

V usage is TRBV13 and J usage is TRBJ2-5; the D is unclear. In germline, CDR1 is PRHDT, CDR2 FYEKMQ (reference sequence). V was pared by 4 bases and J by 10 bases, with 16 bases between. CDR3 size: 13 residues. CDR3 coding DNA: TGTGCCAGCAGCTCGCCGACCTATCGAGGCCAGTACTTC. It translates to CASSSPTYRGQYF.